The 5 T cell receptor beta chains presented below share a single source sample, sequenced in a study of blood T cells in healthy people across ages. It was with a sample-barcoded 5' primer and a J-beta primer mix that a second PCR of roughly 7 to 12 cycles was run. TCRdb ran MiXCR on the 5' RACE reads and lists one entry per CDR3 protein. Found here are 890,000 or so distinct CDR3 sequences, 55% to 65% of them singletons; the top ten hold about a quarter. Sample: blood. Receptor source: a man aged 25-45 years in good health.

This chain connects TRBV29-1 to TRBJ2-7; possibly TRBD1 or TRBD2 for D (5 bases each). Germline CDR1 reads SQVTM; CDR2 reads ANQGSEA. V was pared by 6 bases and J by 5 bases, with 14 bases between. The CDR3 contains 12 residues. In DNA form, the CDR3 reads TGCAGCGTAAACCGGGACGTCGACGAGCAGTACTTC. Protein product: CSVNRDVDEQYF.

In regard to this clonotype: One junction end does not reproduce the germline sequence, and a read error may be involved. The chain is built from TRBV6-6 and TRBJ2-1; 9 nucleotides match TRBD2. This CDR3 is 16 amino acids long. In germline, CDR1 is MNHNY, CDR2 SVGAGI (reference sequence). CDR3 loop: CASNYLAGVTYNEQFF. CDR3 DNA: TGTGCCAGCAATTACTTAGCGGGGGTGACCTACAATGAGCAGTTCTTC.

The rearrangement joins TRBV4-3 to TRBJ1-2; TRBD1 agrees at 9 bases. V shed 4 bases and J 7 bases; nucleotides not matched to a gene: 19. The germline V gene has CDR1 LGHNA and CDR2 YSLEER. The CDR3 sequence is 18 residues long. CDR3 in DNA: TGCGCCAGCAGCCCCCGTACCGGGACAGGGAGCCTTTTCGCTGGCTACACCTTC. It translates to CASSPRTGTGSLFAGYTF.

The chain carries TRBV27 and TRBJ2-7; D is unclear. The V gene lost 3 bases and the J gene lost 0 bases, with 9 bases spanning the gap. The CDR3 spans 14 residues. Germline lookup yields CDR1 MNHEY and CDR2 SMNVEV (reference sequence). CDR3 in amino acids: CASSFGKVSYEQYF. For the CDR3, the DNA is TGTGCCAGCAGTTTTGGCAAGGTCTCCTACGAGCAGTACTTC.

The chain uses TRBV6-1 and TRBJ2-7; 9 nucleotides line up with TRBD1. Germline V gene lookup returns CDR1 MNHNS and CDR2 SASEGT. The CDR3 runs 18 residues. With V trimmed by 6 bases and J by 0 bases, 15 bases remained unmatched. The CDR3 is CASRNGGLGQGDSYEQYF. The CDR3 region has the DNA TGTGCCAGCAGGAACGGGGGGTTGGGACAGGGCGACTCCTACGAGCAGTACTTC.